The clone carrying this T cell receptor beta chain has only a few counts. The antigen remains undetermined. The V and J ends lost 1 base and 4 bases respectively, with 8 bases between them. Germline assignment: CDR1 GTSNPN and CDR2 SVGIG (reference sequence). This CDR3 has 13 amino acids. The data are from a study of beta chain features in type 1 diabetes. Study-wide background: Sorted cell examination encompassed approximately 110 million cells across all samples.

The study's findings and limits: Type 1 diabetes patients had TCRB CDR3s that were shorter (moderately but significantly so) in all four CD4+ subsets. A cDNA-based sequencing approach could over-represent cells with high TCR expression. Patients showed naive, central memory and Treg TCRB repertoires that appeared more similar than those of healthy donors. VDJ junctions in type 1 diabetes patients carried more deletions and fewer insertions.

The whole isolated RNA underwent reverse transcription, so sequencing captured expressed TCRB transcripts. Profiled with immunoSEQ multiplex PCR; TCRdb holds only in-frame clones, not every one. The table records 640,000 or so clones, roughly 13% of them present only once. What was sequenced was naive CD4+ T cells from blood. The chain couples TRBV30 to TRBJ1-5; D remains ambiguous. The source is a man younger than 30 with type 1 diabetes. CDR3 nucleotides: TGTGCCTGGAGTGGGGGTGAAAATCAGCCCCAGCATTTT. This sequence encodes CAWSGGENQPQHF.